Listed here are 25 T cell receptor beta chains from one sample, sequenced in a study of cytomegalovirus exposure and HLA in healthy donors. The PCR contained 60 Vbeta and 13 Jbeta primers. The assay was immunoSEQ multiplex PCR, and TCRdb's table has in-frame clones only and misses some. The sample has almost 200,000 clones; around 76% are singletons. Sequencing was carried out using PBMCs. The source of these receptors is a man aged 30-40 years in good health and CMV-seronegative.

On this clone itself: The same CDR3 can be traced to other DNA sequences in this sample. The V gene is TRBV20-1, the J gene TRBJ1-1; D perhaps matches TRBD1 (5 bases). Per the germline V gene, CDR1 is DFQATT and CDR2 is SNEGSKA (reference sequence). The CDR3 runs to 11 residues. V lost 3 bases, J lost 8 bases, and 10 bases lay in between. CDR3 DNA: TGCAGTGCTAGTAGTCGGACAGAAGCTTTCTTT. Translated: CSASSRTEAFF.

V is TRBV10-1 and J is TRBJ2-5, with 7 nucleotides matching TRBD1. CDR3 size: 13 residues. Germline assignment: CDR1 WNHNN and CDR2 SYGVQD (reference sequence). After removal of 2 bases from V and 7 bases from J, the junction contained 4 bases not matched to a gene. CDR3 sequence reads: CASSELRGTTQYF. CDR3 coding DNA: TGCGCCAGCAGTGAGCTCAGGGGGACGACCCAGTACTTC.

The chain combines TRBV5-5 with TRBJ2-2; tentative D call: TRBD2 (6 bases). The germline CDR1 and CDR2 sequences are SGHKS and YYEKEE (reference sequence). The CDR3 runs 16 residues. Trimming cost V 0 bases and J 1 base, with 10 bases left between them. Here the CDR3 DNA reads TGTGCCAGCAGCTTGGATGCGCGGGAGAACACCGGGGAGCTGTTTTTT. Translated: CASSLDARENTGELFF.

The V and J genes are TRBV27 and TRBJ1-1; D is ambiguous. The ends were cut back, 6 bases at V and 1 base at J, with 15 bases in the middle. This CDR3 is built from 15 residues. CDR1 is MNHEY, CDR2 SMNVEV, per germline (reference sequence). The CDR3 here is CASSRGGVRNTEAFF. The CDR3 nucleotides are TGTGCCAGCAGCCGAGGTGGAGTGAGGAACACTGAAGCTTTCTTT.

DNA of the CDR3: TGCGCCAGCAGCTTTTGGTGGGCAGGGGGCAACAATGAGCAGTTCTTC. Its translation: CASSFWWAGGNNEQFF. The chain links TRBV5-1 to TRBJ2-1; 8 positions agree with TRBD1. The CDR3 contains 16 residues. The ends lost 2 bases at V and 5 bases at J; junction bases unmatched: 9. Germline lookup yields CDR1 SGHRS and CDR2 YFSETQ.

This chain connects TRBV30 to TRBJ2-7; a weak D match, TRBD2 (5 bases). Germline values: CDR1 GTSNPN, CDR2 SVGIG (reference sequence). The V and J ends lost 0 bases and 0 bases respectively, with 18 bases between them. The CDR3 loop spans 17 amino acids. The CDR3 here is CAWSVIGRLAVSYEQYF. The CDR3 nucleotides read TGTGCCTGGAGTGTAATAGGTCGGCTAGCAGTCTCCTACGAGCAGTACTTC.

Regarding this clone: One end of the junction does not line up with germline, which may come from a read error. The chain links TRBV7-9 to TRBJ1-5, with 7 bases identical to TRBD1. CDR1 SEHNR and CDR2 FQNEAQ come from the germline V gene (reference sequence). The CDR3 length is 16 residues. CDR3 protein: CASSLRAGGNNRPQHF. For the CDR3, the DNA is TGTGCCAGCAGCTTAAGAGCAGGGGGTAACAATCGGCCCCAGCATTTT.

The chain couples TRBV10-2 to TRBJ1-4; TRBD1 is a possible D gene (5 bases). Trimming left V 9 bases short and J 4 bases short, with 12 bases between. The CDR3 sequence is 13 residues long. In germline, CDR1 is WSHSY, CDR2 SAAADI. The CDR3 DNA reads TGCGCCAGTAGGGGCGATGGTAATGAAAAACTGTTTTTT. This sequence encodes CASRGDGNEKLFF.

The V and J genes are TRBV27 and TRBJ2-7, with D maybe TRBD1 (6 bases). Germline assignment: CDR1 MNHEY and CDR2 SMNVEV (reference sequence). There are 14 residues in the CDR3. Between the trimmed V and J ends, which lost 8 bases and 2 bases, there was a span of 16 bases. The CDR3 DNA reads as TGTGCCAGCGCGAAACAGGGTTCCGCCTACGAGCAGTACTTC. This sequence encodes CASAKQGSAYEQYF.

The chain combines TRBV7-3 with TRBJ2-1, with 7 nucleotides matching TRBD2. V gave up 6 bases and J gave up 5 bases; unmatched junction bases: 10. CDR3 length: 15 residues. Looked up from germline, CDR1 is SGHTA and CDR2 is FQGTGA. CDR3 loop: CASSPSGPANNEQFF. CDR3 coding DNA: TGTGCCAGCAGTCCTAGCGGCCCCGCGAACAATGAGCAGTTCTTC.

The V gene is TRBV28, the J gene TRBJ2-7; TRBD2 matches at 7 bases. Germline CDR1 reads MDHEN; CDR2 reads SYDVKM. This CDR3 contains 14 residues. The ends lost 6 bases at V and 4 bases at J; junction bases unmatched: 9. This CDR3 reads CASSGSGGTYEQYF. The CDR3 DNA reads as TGTGCCAGCAGCGGATCGGGGGGTACTTACGAGCAGTACTTC.

The J gene is TRBJ2-2, the V gene TRBV19; no reliable D call. CDR1 and CDR2 (germline): LNHDA, SQIVND (reference sequence). The CDR3 is 14 amino acids. The germline V and J ends were trimmed by 1 base and 3 bases, with 6 bases remaining between them. The CDR3 coding sequence is TGTGCCAGTAGTATAGGGCGGTACACCGGGGAGCTGTTTTTT. The encoded protein is CASSIGRYTGELFF. Drawing the rest from reference TRBV19 and TRBJ2-2, the complete variable domain is DGGITQSPKYLFRKEGQNVTLSCEQNLNHDAMYWYRQDPGQGLRLIYYSQIVNDFQKGDIAEGYSVSREKKESFPLTVTSAQKNPTAFYLCASSIGRYTGELFFGEGSRLTVL.

The J gene is TRBJ2-3, the V gene TRBV4-2; TRBD1 aligns across 7 bases. V shed 1 base, J shed 3 bases, and the junction held 13 bases outside the gene matches. CDR3 length: 18 amino acids. From germline, CDR1 is LGHNA and CDR2 YNFKEQ. CDR3 bases: TGTGCCAGCAGCCAAGGAAGAGGAACGACAGGGCGGACAGATACGCAGTATTTT. Protein product: CASSQGRGTTGRTDTQYF.

The genes are TRBV6-6 and TRBJ1-4; D is possibly TRBD1 (5 bases). Germline-derived CDR1 and CDR2 are MNHNY and SVGAGI (reference sequence). V lost 2 bases and J lost 8, with 15 bases in between. The CDR3 runs to 15 residues. The CDR3 region has the DNA TGTGCCAGCAGTTACGAAGGGGTGAGCCGCGAAAAACTGTTTTTT. The encoded protein is CASSYEGVSREKLFF.

The rearrangement joins TRBV5-1 to TRBJ2-1, with 12 bases identical to TRBD2. Germline trimming cut 4 bases from V and 4 bases from J; bases unmatched to any gene: 3. CDR1 and CDR2 from the germline V gene are SGHRS and YFSETQ. The CDR3 spans 15 residues. The CDR3 loop reads CASSPGLAGYNEQFF. DNA for the CDR3: TGCGCCAGCAGCCCCGGACTAGCGGGGTACAATGAGCAGTTCTTC.

The chain employs TRBV2 and TRBJ2-6; 9 bases fit TRBD1. CDR1 and CDR2 from the germline V gene are SNHLY and FYNNEI. The CDR3 runs to 16 residues. The trim removed 5 bases at V and 4 bases at J, leaving 6 bases unmatched. The CDR3 is CASSSRTGAGANVLTF. CDR3 DNA sequence: TGTGCCAGCAGTAGTCGGACAGGGGCCGGGGCCAACGTCCTGACTTTC.

In its sample, this clone was seen a few times. The rearrangement links TRBV23-1 to TRBJ2-7, with 9 bases lining up with TRBD2. TRBV23-1 is flagged as an ORF with uncertain function. This CDR3 has 18 residues. V lost 0 bases and J lost 0; bases outside the gene matches: 9. This CDR3 reads CASSQSGLARPHSYEQYF. The CDR3 DNA follows: TGCGCCAGCAGTCAATCGGGACTAGCCCGCCCCCACTCCTACGAGCAGTACTTC.

V is TRBV5-6 and J is TRBJ2-1; 7 bases align to TRBD1. Germline CDR1 and CDR2: SGHDT and YYEEEE. Losses at the gene ends were 4 bases for V and 0 bases for J; bases not matched to a gene: 4. The CDR3 spans 15 residues. CDR3: CASSLGQVSYNEQFF. In DNA, the CDR3 is TGTGCCAGCAGCCTCGGACAGGTCTCCTACAATGAGCAGTTCTTC. Using reference TRBV5-6 and TRBJ2-1 for the parts outside the CDR3, the full variable domain is DAGVTQSPTHLIKTRGQQVTLRCSPKSGHDTVSWYQQALGQGPQFIFQYYEEEERQRGNFPDRFSGHQFPNYSSELNVNALLLGDSALYLCASSLGQVSYNEQFFGPGTRLTVL.

The rearrangement joins TRBV29-1 to TRBJ2-2; TRBD1 matches at 9 bases. The CDR3 totals 14 residues. Germline loops: CDR1 SQVTM, CDR2 ANQGSEA. V trimming: 6 bases; J trimming: 4 bases; junction bases outside the gene matches: 6. CDR3: CSVTQGAGTGELFF. CDR3 nucleotide sequence: TGCAGCGTAACACAGGGGGCCGGCACCGGGGAGCTGTTTTTT.

To note about this clone: The same CDR3 is also encoded by other DNA sequences in this sample. The V and J genes are TRBV9 and TRBJ2-7, with 13 bases identical to TRBD2. This CDR3 contains 15 residues. Germline V CDR1 and CDR2: SGDLS, YYNGEE. Unmatched junction bases numbered 3, after V lost 0 bases and J lost 6 bases. CDR3: CASSVGTSGSGEQYF. The CDR3 nucleotides are TGTGCCAGCAGCGTAGGGACTAGCGGGAGCGGCGAGCAGTACTTC. The variable domain in full, with the rest retrieved from reference TRBV9 and TRBJ2-7, is DSGVTQTPKHLITATGQRVTLRCSPRSGDLSVYWYQQSLDQGLQFLIQYYNGEERAKGNILERFSAQQFPDLHSELNLSSLELGDSALYFCASSVGTSGSGEQYFGPGTRLTVT.

The chain combines TRBV6-6 with TRBJ2-2; D remains ambiguous. This CDR3 contains 15 residues. V lost 7 bases to trimming and J lost 0 bases, with 12 bases between them. CDR1 is MNHNY, CDR2 SVGAGI, per germline (reference sequence). CDR3 protein: CASTVLPSNTGELFF. The CDR3 DNA reads TGTGCCAGCACCGTCCTCCCTTCGAACACCGGGGAGCTGTTTTTT.

The gene calls are TRBV18 and TRBJ2-1; 9 nucleotides line up with TRBD2. Germline CDR1 KGHSH, CDR2 LQKENI. There are 16 residues in the CDR3. V was pared by 6 bases and J by 8 bases, with 14 bases of the junction left unmatched. CDR3 sequence (DNA): TGTGCCAGCTCGCACGAAAGGGGACTAGCATCGGATGAGCAGTTCTTC. It is translated as CASSHERGLASDEQFF.

The rearrangement joins TRBV6-1 to TRBJ2-1, with 9 bases identical to TRBD2. Losses at the gene ends were 7 bases for V and 4 bases for J; bases not matched to a gene: 8. The CDR3 totals 15 residues. Germline V gene lookup returns CDR1 MNHNS and CDR2 SASEGT. The CDR3: CASNLLAGGYNEQFF. In DNA form, the CDR3 reads TGTGCCAGCAACTTACTAGCGGGTGGGTACAATGAGCAGTTCTTC.

The chain carries TRBV5-1 and TRBJ2-1, with 7 positions matching TRBD2. The CDR3 is 20 amino acids. Germline lookup yields CDR1 SGHRS and CDR2 YFSETQ. The J segment lost 4 bases and the V segment lost 4 bases, leaving 23 bases of the junction unmatched. The CDR3 coding sequence is TGCGCCAGCAGCCACCTCCAGGGTCTTGGGCTAGCGGATATATACAATGAGCAGTTCTTC. Its translation: CASSHLQGLGLADIYNEQFF.

This chain links TRBV5-4 with TRBJ1-4; 9 positions agree with TRBD1. CDR1 and CDR2 from the germline V gene are SGHNT and YYREEE (reference sequence). Trimming took 3 bases from V and 2 from J; bases not matched to a gene: 5. CDR3 length: 16 residues. The CDR3 region has the DNA TGTGCCAGCAGCTCGGGACAGGGAGGCACTAATGAAAAACTGTTTTTT. Protein product: CASSSGQGGTNEKLFF.